This T cell receptor (beta chain) comes out of a study of T cells in women clearing cervical HPV infection. This table comes from immunoSEQ multiplex PCR, and its TCRdb copy is limited to in-frame clones, with some not included. Here the sample table reports about 32,000 clones. Germline values: CDR1 SGHKS, CDR2 YYEKEE (reference sequence). Trimming stripped 4 bases from V and 0 bases from J, with 10 bases between. CDR3 length: 14 amino acids. About this clone: The read falls 3 residues short of the CDR3 end, and the missing part is taken from the germline J gene.

The genes are TRBV5-5 and TRBJ1-2; no clear D. The sequence was obtained from a woman aged 18 to 69 with a cervical HPV16 infection that either progressed to CIN3+ or cleared (not recorded which). The sequenced sample consisted of blood buffy coat. CDR3 sequence reads: CASSLAGSNYGYTF. The sequenced part of the CDR3 DNA is TGTGCCAGCAGCCTTGCAGGTTCTAACTATGGC.